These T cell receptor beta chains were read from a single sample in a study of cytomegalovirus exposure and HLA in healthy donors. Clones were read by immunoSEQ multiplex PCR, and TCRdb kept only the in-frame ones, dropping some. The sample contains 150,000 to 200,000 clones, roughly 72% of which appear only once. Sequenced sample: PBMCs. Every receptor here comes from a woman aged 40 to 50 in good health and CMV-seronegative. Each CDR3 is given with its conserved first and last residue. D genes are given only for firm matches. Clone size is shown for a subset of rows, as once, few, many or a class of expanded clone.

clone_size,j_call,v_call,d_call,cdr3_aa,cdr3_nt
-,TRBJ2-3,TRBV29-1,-,CSVLASSTDMQYF,TGCAGCGTTCTAGCGTCTAGCACAGATATGCAGTATTTT
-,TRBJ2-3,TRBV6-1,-,CASTSGQSTDTQYF,TGTGCCAGCACAAGCGGGCAGAGCACAGATACGCAGTATTTT
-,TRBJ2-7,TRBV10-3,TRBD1,CASWTGDTYEQYF,TGTGCCTCTTGGACAGGCGATACCTACGAGCAGTACTTC
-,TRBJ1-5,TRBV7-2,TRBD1,CASSQDRVQPQHF,TGTGCCAGCAGCCAGGACAGGGTTCAGCCCCAGCATTTT
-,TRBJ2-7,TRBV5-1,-,CASSPGVIYEQYF,TGCGCCAGCAGCCCGGGGGTAATCTACGAGCAGTACTTC
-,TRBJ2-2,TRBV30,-,CAWSGHSFSYTGELFF,TGTGCCTGGAGTGGACACAGCTTTTCTTACACCGGGGAGCTGTTTTTT
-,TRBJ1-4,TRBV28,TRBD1,CASSFGTGANEKLFF,TGTGCCAGCAGTTTCGGCACAGGGGCTAATGAAAAACTGTTTTTT
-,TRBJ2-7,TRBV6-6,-,CASSYSDRSYEQYF,TGTGCCAGCAGTTATTCTGACAGGAGCTACGAGCAGTACTTC
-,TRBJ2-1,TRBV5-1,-,CASSFGAGHSSYNEQFF,TGCGCCAGCAGCTTCGGTGCGGGCCACAGCTCCTACAATGAGCAGTTCTTC
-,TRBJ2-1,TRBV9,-,CASSAPTGPSYNEQFF,TGTGCCAGCAGCGCCCCGACAGGTCCCTCCTACAATGAGCAGTTCTTC
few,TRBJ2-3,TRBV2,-,CASSEDGGSWSQDSNF,TGTGCCAGCAGTGAAGACGGGGGGTCTTGGTCCCAGGACAGTAATTTT
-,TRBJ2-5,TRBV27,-,CASSLSNQLGAQYF,TGTGCCAGCAGTTTATCGAACCAATTAGGAGCCCAGTACTTC
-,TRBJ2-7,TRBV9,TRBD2,CASSVGLAGVYEQYF,TGTGCCAGCAGCGTCGGACTAGCGGGAGTCTACGAGCAGTACTTC
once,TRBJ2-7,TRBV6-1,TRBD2,CASSGTRNSYEQYF,TGTGCCAGCAGTGGGACTAGAAACTCCTACGAGCAGTACTTC
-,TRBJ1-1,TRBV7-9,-,CASSLEVRNTEAFF,TGTGCCAGCAGCTTAGAAGTCAGGAACACTGAAGCTTTCTTT
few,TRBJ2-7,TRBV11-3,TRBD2,CASSPTSGSREQYF,TGTGCCAGCAGCCCCACTAGCGGGAGTCGCGAGCAGTACTTC
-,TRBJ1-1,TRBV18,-,CASSAYVAPEAFF,TGTGCCAGCTCAGCCTACGTTGCCCCAGAAGCTTTCTTT
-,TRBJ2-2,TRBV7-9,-,CASSPSRDWAGELFF,TGTGCCAGCAGCCCGTCCCGGGACTGGGCCGGGGAGCTGTTTTTT
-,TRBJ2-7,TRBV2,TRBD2,CASRSGLAGGYEQYF,TGTGCCAGCAGATCCGGACTAGCGGGGGGCTACGAGCAGTACTTC
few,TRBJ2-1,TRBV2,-,CASSLAPGLGGSEQFF,TGTGCCAGCAGCCTCGCCCCGGGACTAGGGGGCAGTGAGCAGTTCTTC
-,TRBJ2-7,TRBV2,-,CASIPSAYEQYF,TGTGCCAGCATTCCTTCCGCCTACGAGCAGTACTTC
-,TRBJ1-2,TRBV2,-,CASRTQGNAVGYTF,TGTGCCAGCAGGACACAGGGTAATGCGGTTGGCTACACCTTC
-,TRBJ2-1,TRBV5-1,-,CASSFESSYNEQFF,TGCGCCAGCAGCTTCGAGAGCTCCTACAATGAGCAGTTCTTC
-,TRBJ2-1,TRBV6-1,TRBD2,CASSGSGRASNEQFF,TGTGCCAGCAGTGGAAGCGGGAGGGCCAGCAATGAGCAGTTCTTC
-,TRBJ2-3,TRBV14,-,CASSRAPGADTQYF,TGTGCCAGCAGCCGAGCCCCAGGGGCAGATACGCAGTATTTT
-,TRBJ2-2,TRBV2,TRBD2,CASSGGLAGDTGELFF,TGTGCCAGCAGTGGGGGGCTAGCGGGAGATACCGGGGAGCTGTTTTTT
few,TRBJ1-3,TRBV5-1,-,CASSLDGFPGSGNTIYF,TGCGCCAGCAGCTTGGATGGGTTCCCAGGCTCTGGAAACACCATATATTTT
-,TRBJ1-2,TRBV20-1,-,CSASPGWGYTF,TGCAGTGCTAGTCCAGGGTGGGGCTACACCTTC
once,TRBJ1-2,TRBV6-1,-,CASSEFQWLYGYTF,TGTGCCAGCAGTGAATTCCAGTGGCTCTATGGCTACACCTTC
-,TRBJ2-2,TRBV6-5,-,CASSIQGNTGELFF,TGTGCCAGCAGCATACAGGGGAACACCGGGGAGCTGTTTTTT
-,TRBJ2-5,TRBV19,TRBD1,CASSIRTGGQETQYF,TGTGCCAGTAGTATCAGGACAGGGGGGCAGGAGACCCAGTACTTC
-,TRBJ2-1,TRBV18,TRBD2,CASSPRGDDEQFF,TGTGCCAGCTCTCCCCGGGGGGACGATGAGCAGTTCTTC
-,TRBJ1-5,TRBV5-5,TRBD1,CASSWDRGQPQHF,TGTGCCAGCAGCTGGGACAGGGGGCAGCCCCAGCATTTT
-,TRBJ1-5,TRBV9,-,CASSVGLNQPQHF,TGTGCCAGCAGCGTAGGGCTTAATCAGCCCCAGCATTTT
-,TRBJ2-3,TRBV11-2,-,CASSLGSGTDTQYF,TGTGCCAGCAGCTTAGGGAGCGGCACAGATACGCAGTATTTT
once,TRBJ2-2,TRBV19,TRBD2,CATHPWGGTGELFF,TGTGCCACCCACCCCTGGGGGGGCACCGGGGAGCTGTTTTTT
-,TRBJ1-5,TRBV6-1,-,CASSEGGSDQPQHF,TGTGCCAGCAGTGAGGGGGGATCGGACCAGCCCCAGCATTTT
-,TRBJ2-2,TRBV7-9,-,CASSSQAFSTGELFF,TGTGCCAGCAGCTCCCAGGCCTTTAGTACCGGGGAGCTGTTTTTT
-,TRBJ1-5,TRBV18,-,CASSPSRDNQPQHF,TGTGCCAGCTCACCAAGCAGGGACAATCAGCCCCAGCATTTT
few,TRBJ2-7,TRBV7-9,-,CATLGEPGYEQYF,TGTGCCACCCTCGGAGAGCCGGGCTACGAGCAGTACTTC
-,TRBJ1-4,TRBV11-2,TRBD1,CASSLGTGFNEKLFF,TGTGCCAGCAGCTTAGGGACAGGGTTTAATGAAAAACTGTTTTTT
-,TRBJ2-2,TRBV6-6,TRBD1,CASRSGQLNTGELFF,TGTGCCAGCAGGTCGGGACAGTTGAACACCGGGGAGCTGTTTTTT
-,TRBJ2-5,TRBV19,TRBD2,CASSGLAGSETQYF,TGTGCCAGTAGCGGACTAGCGGGATCTGAGACCCAGTACTTC
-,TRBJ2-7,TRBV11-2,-,CASSFGGTYEQYF,TGTGCCAGCAGCTTTGGCGGAACCTACGAGCAGTACTTC
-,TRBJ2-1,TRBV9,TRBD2,CASSVGTSGAYNEQFF,TGTGCCAGCAGCGTAGGAACTAGCGGGGCCTACAATGAGCAGTTCTTC
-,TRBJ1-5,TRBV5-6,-,CASSEAGFNQPQHF,TGTGCCAGCAGCGAGGCGGGGTTTAATCAGCCCCAGCATTTT
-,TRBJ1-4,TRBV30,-,CAWTGKATNEKLFF,TGTGCCTGGACAGGGAAAGCAACTAATGAAAAACTGTTTTTT
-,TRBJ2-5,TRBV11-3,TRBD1,CASSLGGATGEETQYF,TGTGCCAGCAGCTTAGGGGGCGCCACAGGGGAAGAGACCCAGTACTTC
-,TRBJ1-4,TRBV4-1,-,CASSQDQGFPNEKLFF,TGCGCCAGCAGCCAAGATCAGGGGTTTCCTAATGAAAAACTGTTTTTT
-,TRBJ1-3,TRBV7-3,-,CASSLTSGSGNTIYF,TGTGCCAGCAGCTTAACGTCGGGGTCTGGAAACACCATATATTTT
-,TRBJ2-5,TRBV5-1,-,CASSLGGSETQYF,TGCGCCAGCAGCTTGGGAGGTTCGGAGACCCAGTACTTC
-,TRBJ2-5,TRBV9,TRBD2,CASSVAGGETQYF,TGTGCCAGCAGCGTAGCGGGAGGGGAGACCCAGTACTTC